Listed below are T cell receptor beta chains from one sample, sequenced in a study of blood T cell repertoires in COVID-19. Measured with immunoSEQ multiplex PCR; TCRdb has only the in-frame clones, and not every one. The sample consists of roughly 130,000 clones, 70% to 90% of them appearing once. The source material was PBMCs or T cells enriched from blood (not recorded which). Receptor source: a woman in her 50s who had recovered from COVID-19. The CDR3 runs from the conserved cysteine through the conserved F or W. The order of the fields is V gene, D gene, J gene, clone size, CDR3 protein, CDR3 DNA. D genes are given only for firm matches. Size is omitted from some rows. Given values are once, few, many or a class for expanded clones.

V: TRBV6-1
D: TRBD2
J: TRBJ2-7
size: NA
CDR3: CAATTGLAAYEQYF
DNA: TGTGCCGCCACGACCGGGCTAGCGGCCTACGAGCAGTACTTC

V: TRBV5-1
D: NA
J: TRBJ1-1
size: NA
CDR3: CASSSGREGGTEAFF
DNA: TGCGCCAGCAGCTCCGGGAGGGAAGGGGGCACTGAAGCTTTCTTT

V: TRBV12-3/TRBV12-4
D: NA
J: TRBJ1-2
size: NA
CDR3: CASIGEGYGYTF
DNA: TGTGCCAGCATAGGGGAAGGCTATGGCTACACCTTC

V: TRBV5-8
D: NA
J: TRBJ1-1
size: NA
CDR3: CASSLARAFF
DNA: TGTGCCAGCAGCCTAGCCAGGGCTTTCTTT

V: TRBV7-9
D: TRBD1
J: TRBJ1-4
size: NA
CDR3: CASIPAQGAGEKLFF
DNA: TGTGCCAGCATCCCTGCTCAGGGGGCGGGTGAAAAACTGTTTTTT

V: TRBV6-5
D: TRBD2
J: TRBJ2-3
size: few
CDR3: CASSYFAGVEDTQYF
DNA: TGTGCCAGCAGTTACTTTGCGGGGGTAGAAGATACGCAGTATTTT

V: TRBV7-9
D: NA
J: TRBJ2-5
size: NA
CDR3: CASSLMRDETQYF
DNA: TGTGCCAGCAGCTTAATGAGAGATGAGACCCAGTACTTC

V: TRBV7-3
D: TRBD2
J: TRBJ2-2
size: few
CDR3: CASSQAAGGLAGELFF
DNA: TGTGCCAGCAGCCAAGCGGCGGGGGGGCTCGCCGGGGAGCTGTTTTTT

V: TRBV5-6
D: NA
J: TRBJ1-6
size: NA
CDR3: CASSLSVYNSPLHF
DNA: TGTGCCAGCAGCTTGTCAGTTTATAATTCACCCCTCCACTTT

V: TRBV7-9
D: NA
J: TRBJ1-1
size: NA
CDR3: CASSPTGHITANMNTEAFF
DNA: TGTGCCAGCAGCCCGACGGGACACATCACCGCTAACATGAACACTGAAGCTTTCTTT